Presented here are 21 T cell receptor beta chains from one specimen sequenced in a study of T cell repertoires in cytomegalovirus infection (dated 2019 in TCRdb). The treatment or condition label, read with the paper, signifies: in vitro stimulation with specific CMV peptide epitopes to enrich CMV-specific T cells. No antigen has been assigned to these receptors. The reads were generated on an Illumina HiSeq 1500. The public reads were run again by TCRdb, first through fastp at Q25 and then through MiXCR, and only productive beta chains were kept. Rows with one shared CDR3 protein collapse into an entry with the most common genes and DNA. This sample has 450,000 to 650,000 distinct CDR3 sequences in its table, and 40% of those were observed once. Around 48% of the sample lies in the top ten. The input for sequencing was cultured PBMCs, taken from culture after CMV antigen stimulation. Receptors were obtained from a human donor in good health (CMV status not recorded). Some clones in this sample may be carry-over from other donors' samples.

The chain employs TRBV6-2 or TRBV6-3 and TRBJ2-4, with no clear D. This CDR3 is 13 amino acids long. The ends were cut back, 10 bases at V and 5 bases at J, with 15 bases in the middle. Germline-derived CDR1 and CDR2 are MNHEY and SVGEGT. The CDR3 is CATPVARENIQYF. As DNA, the CDR3 is TGTGCCACCCCGGTGGCCCGGGAAAACATTCAGTACTTC.

The table lists this clonotype with many counts. The gene calls are TRBV27 and TRBJ2-3; TRBD2 agrees at 12 bases. Germline V gene sequence: CDR1 MNHEY, CDR2 SMNVEV (reference sequence). With V trimmed by 4 bases and J by 7 bases, 12 bases remained unmatched. This CDR3 spans 17 amino acids. CDR3 region: CASSWASGGAAGYTQYF. CDR3 DNA sequence: TGTGCCAGCAGTTGGGCTAGCGGGGGGGCCGCTGGATATACGCAGTATTTT.

This clonotype was seen ten or more times. The CDR3 here is CASSYGPGPYEQYF. CDR3 bases: TGTGCCAGCAGCTACGGGCCTGGGCCCTACGAGCAGTACTTC. The chain is built from TRBV7-2 and TRBJ2-7; no reliable D call. The CDR3 contains 14 residues. V lost 4 bases, J lost 2 bases, and 12 bases lay in between. From germline, CDR1 is SGHTA and CDR2 FQGNSA.

This clonotype appeared many times. The chain carries TRBV7-8 and TRBJ2-7; TRBD2 matches 10 bases. This CDR3 comprises 16 residues. V shed 5 bases, J shed 5 bases, and the junction held 12 bases outside the gene matches. Germline CDR1 reads SGHVS; CDR2 reads FQNEAQ. The CDR3 nucleotides are TGTGCCAGCAGCATACAAATAGCGGGAGGCCGAGACGAGCAGTACTTC. Its protein is CASSIQIAGGRDEQYF.

A note on this clonotype: An end of the junction does not agree with germline; a read error may underlie this. The CDR3 coding sequence is TGTGCCAGCAGCCAAGAACTAGCGGGGAGCACAGATACGCAGTATTTT. This codes for CASSQELAGSTDTQYF. The rearrangement joins TRBV4-1 to TRBJ2-3, with 10 bases identical to TRBD2. CDR3 size: 16 residues. Germline V lookup: CDR1 MGHRA, CDR2 YSYEKL.

The CDR3 DNA reads as TGTGCCTCGACTAGGTGGGCTTCCTACAATGAGCAGTTCTTC. Protein product: CASTRWASYNEQFF. The chain is built from TRBV30 and TRBJ2-1; the D gene is possibly TRBD2 (6 bases). Germline CDR1 and CDR2: GTSNPN and SVGIG (reference sequence). Between the trimmed V and J ends, which lost 7 bases and 1 base, there was a span of 14 bases. This CDR3 comprises 14 residues. Filled out from reference TRBV30 and TRBJ2-1, the complete variable domain reads SQTIHQWPATLVQPVGSPLSLECTVEGTSNPNLYWYRQAAGRGLQLLFYSVGIGQISSEVPQNLSASRPQDRQFILSSKKLLLSDSGFYLCASTRWASYNEQFFGPGTRLTVL.

The V gene is TRBV11-2, the J gene TRBJ2-1, with D tentatively TRBD1 or TRBD2 (5 bases each). The germline V gene encodes CDR1 SGHAT and CDR2 FQNNGV. CDR3 length equals 15 residues. Trimming pared 1 base from V and 5 bases from J, leaving 12 bases between. CDR3 region: CASSLGWDADNEQFF. CDR3 in DNA: TGTGCCAGCAGCTTAGGGTGGGACGCAGACAATGAGCAGTTCTTC.

This rearrangement joins TRBV7-9 to TRBJ2-1, with 10 nucleotides matching TRBD2. The CDR3 totals 15 residues. Germline assignment: CDR1 SEHNR and CDR2 FQNEAQ (reference sequence). Trimming at V came to 7 bases and at J to 2 bases, leaving 5 bases not matched to a gene. CDR3 loop: CASKSGGAPYNEQFF. The CDR3 DNA sequence: TGTGCCAGCAAAAGCGGGGGGGCTCCCTACAATGAGCAGTTCTTC.

V usage is TRBV15 and J usage is TRBJ2-3; the D is unclear. The CDR3 is 14 residues long. In germline, CDR1 is LNHNV, CDR2 YYDKDF (reference sequence). Between the trimmed V and J ends, which lost 0 bases and 5 bases, there was a span of 9 bases. CDR3 in DNA: TGTGCCACCAGCAGAGATCACGGCCAAGATACGCAGTATTTT. As protein: CATSRDHGQDTQYF. The full variable domain, rest sourced from reference TRBV15 and TRBJ2-3, is DAMVIQNPRYQVTQFGKPVTLSCSQTLNHNVMYWYQQKSSQAPKLLFHYYDKDFNNEADTPDNFQSRRPNTSFCFLDIRSPGLGDTAMYLCATSRDHGQDTQYFGPGTRLTVL.

This clonotype turned up a few times. This chain uses TRBV7-2 with TRBJ1-2, with D tentatively TRBD1 (6 bases). Germline V gives CDR1 SGHTA, CDR2 FQGNSA. CDR3 size: 15 residues. V was clipped by 5 bases and J by 8 bases, with 21 bases between them. For the CDR3, the DNA is TGTGCCAGCAGCCTTCCCCAGAACAGGGTCTCGGGCTACACCTTC. Encoded protein: CASSLPQNRVSGYTF.

CDR3 sequence reads: CASRAGGVSTEAFF. The CDR3, as DNA: TGCGCCAGCAGGGCCGGAGGAGTGAGCACTGAAGCTTTCTTT. This rearrangement joins TRBV4-1 to TRBJ1-1; D is uncertain. The CDR3 has 14 amino acids. The ends were cut back, 6 bases at V and 4 bases at J, with 15 bases in the middle. Per germline, CDR1 MGHRA and CDR2 YSYEKL.

This chain links TRBV5-6 with TRBJ1-2, with D perhaps TRBD1 (5 bases). Germline assignment: CDR1 SGHDT and CDR2 YYEEEE. The CDR3 spans 15 residues. The V gene lost 4 bases and the J gene lost 8 bases, with 21 bases spanning the gap. CDR3 sequence (DNA): TGTGCCAGCAGCCCTGACCTAGGAGGGGAGGGCGGCTACACCTTC. Translating it yields CASSPDLGGEGGYTF.

The rearrangement links TRBV7-9 to TRBJ2-1; TRBD1 matches 7 bases. Germline CDR1 is SEHNR and CDR2 is FQNEAQ (reference sequence). J lost 9 bases, V lost 2 bases, and 7 bases had no gene match. The CDR3 contains 14 residues. For the CDR3, the DNA is TGTGCCAGCAGCTTAATAGGGGGCTCGGGTGAGCAGTTCTTC. Translating it yields CASSLIGGSGEQFF.

This clonotype was seen ten or more times. The rearrangement uses TRBV7-2 and TRBJ1-1, with TRBD1 identical over 7 bases. Looked up from germline, CDR1 is SGHTA and CDR2 is FQGNSA. Germline trimming cut 6 bases from V and 10 bases from J; bases unmatched to any gene: 11. The CDR3 has 13 amino acids. The CDR3 DNA follows: TGTGCCAGCAGGACGGGACAGAGCAGGTCAGCTTTCTTT. Translation: CASRTGQSRSAFF.

This clonotype was recorded a few times. The V call is TRBV7-2, the J call TRBJ2-3; 9 bases match TRBD2. The V gene's germline CDR1 is SGHTA and CDR2 FQGNSA. V shed 2 bases, J shed 1 base, and the junction held 10 bases outside the gene matches. The CDR3 runs to 18 residues. The CDR3 here is CASSLQAIQREGTDTQYF. The DNA for the CDR3 is TGTGCCAGCAGCTTACAGGCTATTCAGCGGGAGGGCACAGATACGCAGTATTTT.

This clonotype was found a few times. Here the CDR3 reads CASSLARSQETQYF. CDR3 coding DNA: TGTGCCAGCAGCTTAGCGCGATCACAAGAGACCCAGTACTTC. The chain uses TRBV7-2 and TRBJ2-5, with D hard to call. Trimming removed 0 bases at V and 2 bases at J, with 7 bases between. Germline CDR1 reads SGHTA; CDR2 reads FQGNSA. The CDR3 has 14 amino acids.

This clonotype has ten or more counts. The CDR3 here is CASSLRQLSYEQYF. Here the CDR3 DNA reads TGTGCCAGCAGCTTAAGACAACTCTCCTACGAGCAGTACTTC. This chain links TRBV7-2 with TRBJ2-7, with D unclear. This CDR3 region has 14 residues. V lost 2 bases to trimming and J lost 0 bases, with 8 bases between them. From germline, CDR1 is SGHTA and CDR2 FQGNSA.

The chain couples TRBV6-2 or TRBV6-3 to TRBJ1-2; weak D call: TRBD1 (5 bases). The V gene lost 6 bases and the J gene lost 1 base, with 9 bases spanning the gap. This CDR3 has 13 residues. Looked up from germline, CDR1 is MNHEY and CDR2 is SVGEGT. CDR3: CASSVRVNYGYTF. CDR3 DNA: TGTGCCAGCAGCGTCAGGGTTAACTATGGCTACACCTTC.

The sample holds a few counts of this clonotype. For the CDR3, the DNA is TGTGCCAGCAGGGCCCAACCGGGACTAGGTGTCGAGCAGTACTTC. It yields the protein CASRAQPGLGVEQYF. The chain couples TRBV2 to TRBJ2-7; TRBD2 agrees at 8 bases. The trim removed 6 bases at V and 6 bases at J, leaving 13 bases unmatched. CDR1 is SNHLY, CDR2 FYNNEI, per germline. The CDR3 totals 15 residues.

This sequence joins TRBV6-1 and TRBJ2-7, with unresolved D. V lost 2 bases to trimming and J lost 1 base, with 9 bases between them. In germline, CDR1 is MNHNS, CDR2 SASEGT. The CDR3 is made up of 14 amino acids. The CDR3 loop reads CASSELDLSYEQYF. CDR3 in DNA: TGTGCCAGCAGTGAACTAGATTTGTCCTACGAGCAGTACTTC.

The V call is TRBV23-1, the J call TRBJ2-1; D is undetermined. TRBV23-1 carries the ORF label, with uncertain function. CDR3 length: 16 residues. With 3 bases removed from V and 0 bases from J, the gap between germline ends came to 12 bases. CDR3 amino acids: CASSHPSESSYNEQFF. CDR3 DNA sequence: TGCGCCAGCAGTCACCCCAGCGAAAGCTCCTACAATGAGCAGTTCTTC.